One and the same sample provided the 2 T cell receptor beta chains below, sequenced in a study of CD8+ T cells in alopecia areata (dated by TCRdb to between 2018 and 2020). Libraries were prepared through the immunoSEQ multiplex PCR assay. RNA was extracted from all samples and reverse transcribed into cDNA, which served as template for TCR sequencing. As stored in TCRdb, this immuneACCESS dataset retains in-frame rearrangements with V and J assigned. A fraction of the clones does not appear; measured against another copy, unresolved V genes explain less than half of the discrepancy, and the remainder lacks a known reason. The sample table records 150,000 or so clones; 50% to 65% of these occur just once. Jointly, the top ten make up more than 4.5% of the sample. Sequenced sample: CD4+ T cells sorted from blood. Every receptor here comes from a human donor in good health.

The chain carries TRBV25-1 and TRBJ2-5, with TRBD1 matching 7 bases. V lost 4 bases, J lost 6 bases, and 5 bases stayed unmatched. The CDR3 sequence is 13 residues long. CDR1 is MGHDK and CDR2 is SYGVNS in the germline V gene. The CDR3 DNA is TGTGCCAGCAGTGTGACAGGGATTAAGACCCAGTACTTC. Amino acid sequence: CASSVTGIKTQYF.

This clone was recorded a few times. J is TRBJ2-1 and V is TRBV5-4; no clear D. CDR3 length: 14 residues. The germline V and J ends were trimmed by 0 bases and 6 bases, with 10 bases remaining between them. Germline V gives CDR1 SGHNT, CDR2 YYREEE (reference sequence). The CDR3 spells CASSLGLWTNEQFF. CDR3 coding DNA: TGTGCCAGCAGCTTGGGCCTCTGGACCAATGAGCAGTTCTTC.